This T cell receptor beta chain comes out of a study of OX40 agonist ivuxolimab in advanced cancers. About the study: Prior anti-PD-1, anti-PD-L1 or anti-CTLA-4 therapy did not bar entry, and about 38% had some.

This clone occurred a few times. TCRdb keeps only in-frame clones here, not all; method: immunoSEQ multiplex PCR. This table holds 10,000 to 15,000 clones, about 75% found once. CDR3 length: 15 amino acids. V was shortened by 7 bases and J by 2 bases, with 14 bases between the two germline ends. In germline, CDR1 is MNHNY, CDR2 SVGAGI (reference sequence). The TCR sequence derives from an adult with an advanced solid tumor such as melanoma, head and neck, liver or kidney cancer. V is TRBV6-6 and J is TRBJ2-2; D possibly corresponds to TRBD1 (7 bases). The source material was CD4+ or CD8+ T cells sorted from blood, sampled in a trial of the OX40 agonist ivuxolimab. The CDR3 loop reads CASNAGQINTGELFF. The CDR3 DNA is TGTGCCAGCAATGCGGGACAGATTAACACCGGGGAGCTGTTTTTT.